The rows below give T cell receptor beta chains drawn from one sample of a study of T cell changes during pregnancy in multiple sclerosis. Here immunoSEQ multiplex PCR was the method, and the copy in TCRdb shows in-frame clones only, minus some. This table has about 110,000 clones, 90% to 95% appearing once. The sample here was peripheral blood, taken in the third trimester of pregnancy. The receptor set was obtained from a female donor with multiple sclerosis, enrolled in a pregnancy study. Both conserved end residues are part of each CDR3. A D gene is named only where the DNA matches it firmly. Only part of the rows carry a size: once, few, many, or a class if the clone is expanded.

j_call,clone_size,d_call,v_call,cdr3_nt,cdr3_aa
TRBJ2-2,NA,NA,TRBV29-1,TGCAGCGTTGGGGAGAGGAACACCGGGGAGCTGTTTTTT,CSVGERNTGELFF
TRBJ1-1,NA,NA,TRBV5-1,TGCGCCAGCAGACGGACAGAGAACACTGAAGCTTTCTTT,CASRRTENTEAFF
TRBJ1-1,NA,NA,TRBV5-1,TGCGCCAGCAGCTTGGCGGGGAACACTGAAGCTTTCTTT,CASSLAGNTEAFF
TRBJ1-2,NA,NA,TRBV27,TGTGCCAGCAGTTTGAGAAATCGGCTCCGGGATGGCTACACCTTC,CASSLRNRLRDGYTF
TRBJ1-2,NA,TRBD1,TRBV10-3,TGTGCCACCGGGACAGGGCTTGGCTATGGCTACACCTTC,CATGTGLGYGYTF
TRBJ2-1,NA,NA,TRBV28,TGTGCCAGCAGCCCTGCCGGGTCCCAAAAGTTCAATGAGCAGTTCTTC,CASSPAGSQKFNEQFF
TRBJ2-7,once,NA,TRBV13,TGTGCCAGCAGCTTAGGCAAGACTCGTTACGAGCAGTACTTC,CASSLGKTRYEQYF
TRBJ2-1,once,NA,TRBV30,TGTGCCTGGAGTTCGAGCGCCTCCTACAATGAGCAGTTCTTC,CAWSSSASYNEQFF
TRBJ1-2,NA,TRBD1,TRBV19,TGTGCCAGTAGTATTATTACAGGGGCGGACTATGGCTACACCTTC,CASSIITGADYGYTF
TRBJ2-7,NA,NA,TRBV5-5,TGTGCCAGCAGCTTGGGAGCAGCCGGGTTTCGCGAGCAGTACTTC,CASSLGAAGFREQYF
TRBJ2-1,NA,NA,TRBV18,TGTGCCAGCTCACCCACACAGGGATACAATGAGCAGTTCTTC,CASSPTQGYNEQFF
TRBJ2-2,NA,NA,TRBV28,TGTGCCAGCAACCGAGGCGGGGAGCTGTTTTTT,CASNRGGELFF
TRBJ2-7,NA,NA,TRBV11-2,TGTGCCAGCAGCTTAGGCAGGGGAGGGGAGTCGCCATCCTACGAGCAGTACTTC,CASSLGRGGESPSYEQYF
TRBJ2-2,NA,TRBD2,TRBV19,TGTGCCAGTAGAGTGGTGACTAGCGTCACCGGGGAGCTGTTTTTT,CASRVVTSVTGELFF
TRBJ1-1,once,NA,TRBV6-5,TGTGCCAGCATCCAGGAGGGGAACACTGAAGCTTTCTTT,CASIQEGNTEAFF
TRBJ2-7,NA,NA,TRBV5-4,TGTGCCAGCAGCTGGGGCCCCTGGACAGAGGGGACCTACGAGCAGTACTTC,CASSWGPWTEGTYEQYF
TRBJ2-7,NA,NA,TRBV2,TGTGCCAGCACCACCATAATACGACAGTCCTACGAGCAGTACTTC,CASTTIIRQSYEQYF
TRBJ2-1,NA,TRBD2,TRBV6-1,TGTGCCAGCAGTGATGATGCGGGGGGACCAGGGTACAATGAGCAGTTCTTC,CASSDDAGGPGYNEQFF
TRBJ1-5,NA,TRBD1,TRBV2,TGTGCCAGCACCGGGACAGGGGGCATTCAGCCCCAGCATTTT,CASTGTGGIQPQHF
TRBJ1-1,NA,NA,TRBV7-8,TGTGCCAGCGGGCGGGGCGGGAACACTGAAGCTTTCTTT,CASGRGGNTEAFF
TRBJ2-3,NA,NA,TRBV5-1,TGCGCCAGCAGCTTCGGGACACGCACAGATACGCAGTATTTT,CASSFGTRTDTQYF
TRBJ1-3,NA,TRBD1,TRBV6-5,TGTGCCAGCAGTAGGACAGGGAGCTCTGGAAACACCATATATTTT,CASSRTGSSGNTIYF
TRBJ2-5,NA,NA,TRBV7-2,TGTGCCAGCAGCCGCCAAGGGGGGGGCCAAGAGACCCAGTACTTC,CASSRQGGGQETQYF
TRBJ1-1,NA,NA,TRBV7-9,TGTGCCAGCAGCTTCGGACAGTTGAACACTGAAGCTTTCTTT,CASSFGQLNTEAFF
TRBJ2-7,NA,NA,TRBV11-2,TGTGCCAGCAGCTTTCGTAGCGGACTATCGAGCTTTTCCTACGAGCAGTACTTC,CASSFRSGLSSFSYEQYF
TRBJ2-1,NA,TRBD2,TRBV5-3,TGTGCCAGAAGCTTAGGACTAGGGCCTTTCAATGAGCAGTTCTTC,CARSLGLGPFNEQFF
TRBJ2-7,NA,NA,TRBV7-9,TGTGCCAGCAGCTTAGTCCCTAGTCCCTCCTACGAGCAGTACTTC,CASSLVPSPSYEQYF
TRBJ2-5,NA,NA,TRBV21-1,TGTGCCAGCCTCCGAAACCAGGGACTAGTAGAGACCCAGTACTTC,CASLRNQGLVETQYF
TRBJ1-1,NA,NA,TRBV7-2,TGTGCCAGCAGCTTAAAAACGGGGACTGAAGCTTTCTTT,CASSLKTGTEAFF
TRBJ1-1,NA,TRBD1,TRBV19,TGTGCCAGTAGTGAAACAGGGGGCACTGAAGCTTTCTTT,CASSETGGTEAFF
TRBJ1-2,NA,TRBD1,TRBV4-2,TGTGCCAGCAGCCCGACAGGGACAGCATCGTATGGCTACACCTTC,CASSPTGTASYGYTF
TRBJ2-5,NA,TRBD1,TRBV30,TGTGCCTGGGTGGACAGGGGGTTAGCAGAGACCCAGTACTTC,CAWVDRGLAETQYF